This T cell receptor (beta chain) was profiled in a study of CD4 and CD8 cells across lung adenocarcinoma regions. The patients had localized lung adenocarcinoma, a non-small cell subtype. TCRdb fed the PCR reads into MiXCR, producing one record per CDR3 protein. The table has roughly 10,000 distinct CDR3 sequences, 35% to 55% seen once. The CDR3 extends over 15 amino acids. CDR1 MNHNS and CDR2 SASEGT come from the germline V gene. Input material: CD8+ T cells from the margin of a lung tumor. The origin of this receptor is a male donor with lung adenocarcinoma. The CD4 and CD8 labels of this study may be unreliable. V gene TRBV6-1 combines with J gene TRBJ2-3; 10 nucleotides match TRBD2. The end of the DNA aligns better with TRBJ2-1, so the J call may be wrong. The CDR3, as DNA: TGTGCCAGCACCGAAATGGGCGGGACTAGCGATGAGCAGTTCTTC. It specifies CASTEMGGTSDEQFF.